These T cell receptor beta chains were read from a single sample in a study of T cells in Graves' hyperthyroidism and ophthalmopathy. TCRdb independently ran MiXCR on the multiplex PCR reads; one entry per CDR3 protein. This table holds some 400,000 distinct CDR3 sequences, about 20% found once. Sequencing used blood. These receptors were collected from a young woman with Graves' hyperthyroidism. CDR3s include the opening cysteine and the closing phenylalanine or tryptophan. The D gene is left open where the match is weak. The size entry is marked missing in some rows and otherwise reads once, few, many or a size class.

d_call	v_call	j_call	clone_size	cdr3_aa	cdr3_nt
.	TRBV6-1	TRBJ1-1	many	CASSDGRGEAFF	TGTGCCAGCAGTGACGGGAGGGGTGAAGCTTTCTTT
.	TRBV6-1	TRBJ1-6	few	CASTQRGSYNSPLHF	TGTGCCAGCACCCAAAGGGGGTCCTATAATTCACCCCTCCACTTT
TRBD1	TRBV11-2	TRBJ2-2	.	CASSLVPGGAGVVSGEQFF	TGTGCCAGCAGCTTAGTTCCAGGGGGCGCCGGTGTTGTTTCCGGGGAGCAGTTTTTT
TRBD1	TRBV6-1	TRBJ1-5	.	CASSGTGNGQPQHF	TGTGCCAGCAGTGGGACAGGGAATGGTCAGCCCCAGCATTTT
.	TRBV4-1	TRBJ1-5	.	CASSQVSGNQPQHF	TGCGCCAGCAGCCAAGTCTCCGGCAATCAGCCCCAGCATTTT
TRBD1	TRBV6-1	TRBJ1-5	many	CASSEGTGGSQPQHF	TGTGCCAGCAGTGAGGGGACAGGGGGCAGTCAGCCCCAGCATTTT
TRBD2	TRBV11-2	TRBJ2-3	many	CASSLWTSGSGTDTQYF	TGTGCCAGCAGCCTATGGACTAGCGGGAGTGGGACAGATACGCAGTATTTT
.	TRBV18	TRBJ2-5	few	CASSPKGVKETQYF	TGTGCCAGCTCACCGAAGGGAGTGAAGGAGACCCAGTACTTC
TRBD1	TRBV4-2	TRBJ1-5	.	CASSPGGGTGLLYSNQPQHF	TGTGCCAGCAGCCCGGGGGGCGGGACAGGATTACTTTATAGCAATCAGCCCCAGCATTTT
TRBD2	TRBV19	TRBJ2-4	many	CASSMGRRGNIQYF	TGTGCCAGTAGTATGGGACGGCGGGGGAACATTCAGTACTTC
.	TRBV10-2	TRBJ1-1	many	CASSRQGGMNTEAFF	TGCGCCAGCAGTCGCCAAGGGGGAATGAACACTGAAGCTTTCTTT
TRBD2	TRBV5-6	TRBJ2-5	many	CASSLVDSGRWETQYF	TGTGCCAGCAGCTTGGTCGATAGCGGGAGGTGGGAGACCCAGTACTTC
.	TRBV2	TRBJ1-5	many	CASSEERQPQHF	TGTGCCAGCAGTGAAGAGAGGCAGCCCCAGCATTTT
.	TRBV28	TRBJ1-2	.	CASKEPGANYGYTF	TGTGCCAGCAAAGAGCCCGGAGCTAACTATGGCTACACCTTC
.	TRBV6-1	TRBJ1-2	many	CASSEATLLYGYTF	TGTGCCAGCAGTGAAGCGACTTTATTATATGGCTACACCTTC
.	TRBV12-5	TRBJ1-1	many	CASGLVGMSNTEAFF	TGTGCTAGTGGTTTGGTCGGGATGTCGAACACTGAAGCTTTCTTT
.	TRBV12-3/TRBV12-4	TRBJ2-7	many	CASSLFPGVQYF	TGTGCCAGCAGTTTATTTCCGGGGGTGCAGTACTTC
TRBD1	TRBV6-1	TRBJ2-2	many	CASRSPGGVYTGELFF	TGTGCCAGCCGGTCCCCAGGGGGCGTGTACACCGGGGAGCTGTTTTTT
TRBD1	TRBV12-3/TRBV12-4	TRBJ1-2	many	CASRNRGKYGYTF	TGTGCCAGCAGAAACAGGGGGAAATATGGCTACACCTTC
.	TRBV2	TRBJ2-7	many	CASSLRHPRGLYEQYF	TGTGCCAGCAGTCTCCGACACCCCCGAGGACTATACGAGCAGTACTTC
.	TRBV11-2	TRBJ1-1	many	CASSRREFEAFF	TGTGCCAGCAGTAGGAGGGAGTTTGAAGCTTTCTTT
TRBD1	TRBV6-1	TRBJ1-2	.	CTSRDRGSYGYTF	TGTACCAGCCGGGACAGGGGATCCTATGGCTACACCTTC
.	TRBV6-2/TRBV6-3	TRBJ1-1	once	CASILQVNTEAFF	TGTGCCAGCATACTACAGGTGAACACTGAAGCTTTCTTT
.	TRBV4-2	TRBJ2-7	.	CASSQDRTLGEQYF	TGTGCCAGCAGCCAAGATCGCACTCTCGGCGAGCAGTACTTC
.	TRBV30	TRBJ1-6	few	CACRESSYNSPLHF	TGTGCCTGCAGGGAGAGCTCCTATAATTCACCCCTCCACTTT
.	TRBV14	TRBJ2-7	many	CASSQDRDAIYEQYF	TGTGCCAGCAGCCAAGACCGGGACGCAATCTACGAGCAGTACTTC